The clone carrying this T cell receptor beta chain turned up a few times. Antigen unknown. The germline CDR1 and CDR2 sequences are SGHKS and YYEKEE (reference sequence). Trimming cost V 4 bases and J 5 bases; bases outside gene matches: 13. CDR3 length: 17 amino acids. Four subsets defined by PD-1 and/or TIGIT were sorted from live CD3+CD8+TCRalphabeta+ cells. These data belong to a study of circulating CD8 cells and anti-PD-1 response in melanoma. Study-wide findings and caveats: Clonotype sharing was highest between DPOS and TIGIT subsets.

TCR libraries were prepared from around 15 ng of total RNA with the QIAseq Immune Repertoire TCR panel. A single record per CDR3 protein comes from TCRdb applying MiXCR to the reads. The sample lists hundreds of distinct CDR3 sequences; 7.5% to 8.5% were seen once. The sequence was obtained from a human donor with melanoma. The chain combines TRBV5-5 with TRBJ2-1; TRBD1 aligns across 9 bases. Here the sequenced sample was CD8+ T cells from PBMCs, taken at baseline or after one month of anti-PD-1 therapy (not recorded which). CDR3 protein: CASSLHRDRALNNEQFF. In nucleotides, the CDR3 is TGTGCCAGCAGCCTCCACCGGGACAGGGCTTTGAACAATGAGCAGTTCTTC.